A single sample gave rise to the 13 T cell receptor beta chains below, sequenced in a study of early T cells in non-severe SARS-CoV-2 infection (dated by TCRdb to the early 2020s). The library was built by means of 5' RACE. These reads were obtained on a NextSeq 500. TCRdb redid the processing of the public reads, applying fastp at Q25 and MiXCR, and retained in-frame beta chains. Each record represents a unique CDR3 protein, reported with the most common genes and DNA among its rows. The sample table holds tens of thousands of distinct CDR3 sequences, of which 5% were seen once. Less than 9.5% of the sample lies in the top ten. Source: whole blood, taken at baseline. These receptors all stem from an adult who was a healthcare worker with PCR-confirmed SARS-CoV-2 infection or an uninfected control (not recorded which).

The chain combines TRBV19 with TRBJ1-5; no clear D gene. Per the germline V gene, CDR1 is LNHDA and CDR2 is SQIVND (reference sequence). CDR3 length: 13 amino acids. Deletions cut 5 bases from V and 10 bases from J, with 15 bases between. This CDR3 is CASSPRLREPQHF. The CDR3 coding sequence is TGTGCCAGTAGTCCCCGGCTTCGAGAACCCCAGCATTTT.

This clonotype appeared many times. This rearrangement joins TRBV3-1 to TRBJ2-7, with a possible D match to TRBD2 (5 bases). The germline CDR1 and CDR2 sequences are LGHDT and YNNKEL (reference sequence). V was cut by 0 bases and J by 5 bases, with 14 bases left in between. CDR3 length: 15 amino acids. For the CDR3, the DNA is TGTGCCAGCAGCCAAGAATTTGGGAGTTGGAACGAGCAGTACTTC. Amino acids: CASSQEFGSWNEQYF.

The V gene is TRBV7-9, the J gene TRBJ2-1, with no clear D. Germline values: CDR1 SEHNR, CDR2 FQNEAQ (reference sequence). The CDR3 is 14 residues long. V was clipped by 3 bases and J by 3 bases, with 9 bases between them. CDR3 amino acids: CASSLGQYYNEQFF. CDR3 sequence (DNA): TGTGCCAGCAGCTTGGGTCAATACTACAATGAGCAGTTCTTC. Full variable domain (remainder filled in from reference TRBV7-9 and TRBJ2-1): DTGVSQNPRHKITKRGQNVTFRCDPISEHNRLYWYRQTLGQGPEFLTYFQNEAQLEKSRLLSDRFSAERPKGSFSTLEIQRTEQGDSAMYLCASSLGQYYNEQFFGPGTRLTVL.

This clonotype was seen many times. The chain employs TRBV27 and TRBJ1-5, with TRBD1 as a possible D gene (5 bases). The length of the CDR3 is 14 residues. Between the trimmed V and J ends, which lost 6 bases and 3 bases, there was a span of 12 bases. Germline values: CDR1 MNHEY, CDR2 SMNVEV (reference sequence). The CDR3 nucleotides are TGTGCCAGCAGCGGGGCGAGGTACAATCAGCCCCAGCATTTT. Its protein product is CASSGARYNQPQHF.

A few counts support this clonotype. The rearrangement joins TRBV7-2 to TRBJ2-3; 7 bases fit TRBD1. J gave up 2 bases and V 2 bases, and 10 bases lay outside the gene matches. Per germline, CDR1 SGHTA and CDR2 FQGNSA. The CDR3 is 17 residues long. CDR3 DNA sequence: TGTGCCAGCAGCTTATACTCCGGGACAGAAGTCACAGATACGCAGTATTTT. Translated: CASSLYSGTEVTDTQYF. Looking up the rest from reference TRBV7-2 and TRBJ2-3 gives the full variable domain: GAGVSQSPSNKVTEKGKDVELRCDPISGHTALYWYRQSLGQGLEFLIYFQGNSAPDKSGLPSDRFSAERTGGSVSTLTIQRTQQEDSAVYLCASSLYSGTEVTDTQYFGPGTRLTVL.

This clonotype was detected a few times. The chain combines TRBV3-1 with TRBJ2-2, with TRBD1 matching 12 bases. The V segment lost 4 bases and the J segment 5 bases; nucleotides outside the gene matches: 5. The CDR3 has 16 amino acids. Germline V gene data show CDR1 as LGHDT and CDR2 as YNNKEL (reference sequence). As DNA, the CDR3 is TGTGCCAGCAGCCTTCCGGGACAGGGGGCGACCGGGGAGCTGTTTTTT. It specifies CASSLPGQGATGELFF.

This clonotype was counted only a few times. The chain's CDR3 is CASSLAGLAGGPSETQYF. The DNA of the CDR3 is TGCGCCAGCAGCTTGGCAGGATTGGCGGGAGGGCCTTCTGAGACCCAGTACTTC. V and J are TRBV5-1 and TRBJ2-5; TRBD2 matches 9 bases. The germline CDR1 and CDR2 sequences are SGHRS and YFSETQ. The CDR3 consists of 18 residues. The ends lost 0 bases at V and 5 bases at J; junction bases unmatched: 14.

This clonotype was observed many times. The gene calls are TRBV6-1 and TRBJ1-1, with TRBD1 identical over 8 bases. The V segment lost 5 bases and the J segment 2 bases; nucleotides outside the gene matches: 4. CDR1 is MNHNS and CDR2 is SASEGT in the germline V gene. CDR3 length: 14 residues. The CDR3 coding sequence is TGTGCCAGCAGTCGGCAGGGGGCTAACACTGAAGCTTTCTTT. It encodes CASSRQGANTEAFF.

This clonotype has just a few counts. The chain is built from TRBV3-2 and TRBJ2-7; no check of the table's D call, TRBD2, against the DNA was made. TRBV3-2 is a known pseudogene. This CDR3 spans 16 amino acids. Here the CDR3 reads CASSQEGSLGPYEQYF. CDR3 bases: TGTGCCAGCAGCCAAGAAGGCTCCTTGGGCCCCTACGAGCAGTACTTC.

The chain joins TRBV6-5 to TRBJ1-3; D is unclear. The V end lost 5 bases, the J end lost 4 bases, and 3 bases lay between the germline ends. Germline V CDR1 and CDR2: MNHEY, SVGAGI. This CDR3 is built from 11 residues. The CDR3, as DNA: TGTGCCAGCAGTCTCGGAAACACCATATATTTT. Its translation is CASSLGNTIYF.

This clonotype was detected only a few times. The chain has TRBV10-2 and TRBJ1-5, with D tentatively TRBD1 (5 bases). The CDR3 runs to 13 residues. V was clipped by 10 bases and J by 7 bases, with 17 bases between them. Germline CDR1 reads WSHSY; CDR2 reads SAAADI. In DNA, the CDR3 is TGCGCCAACACTCTGGGACTTTCCCAGCCCCAGCATTTT. Residues: CANTLGLSQPQHF.

This clonotype was detected only a few times. The V and J genes are TRBV9 and TRBJ2-1, with D possibly being TRBD2 (6 bases). This CDR3 comprises 16 residues. The germline V and J ends were trimmed by 4 bases and 6 bases, with 20 bases remaining between them. Germline CDR1 is SGDLS and CDR2 is YYNGEE. CDR3 in amino acids: CASSFSGSITANEQFF. The CDR3 nucleotides are TGTGCCAGCAGCTTTTCCGGGAGTATCACGGCCAATGAGCAGTTCTTC.

The chain joins TRBV30 to TRBJ1-2; TRBD1 matches at 10 bases. With V trimmed by 2 bases and J by 5 bases, 5 bases remained unmatched. The CDR3 covers 14 residues. CDR1 is GTSNPN and CDR2 is SVGIG in the germline V gene (reference sequence). CDR3 bases: TGTGCCTGGAGTCGGGGACAGGGGACGTATGGCTACACCTTC. Translated: CAWSRGQGTYGYTF.